In this sample, the clone carrying this T cell receptor beta chain turned up a few times. Its antigen is still unknown. The sample is drawn from a study of cytomegalovirus exposure and HLA in healthy donors. General study findings and limits: Sequencing had likely introduced a cluster of highly shared sequence variants as an artifact. Available immune exposure information was restricted to CMV serostatus only. In a later analysis, V- and J-gene trimming of beta chains associated with a DCLRE1C missense variant, replicated independently.

It was with 60 Vbeta and 13 Jbeta primers that the PCR ran. Clones were read by immunoSEQ multiplex PCR, and TCRdb kept only the in-frame ones, dropping some. In the table there are 130,000 to 150,000 clones, 79% of which are singletons. Germline trimming cut 8 bases from V and 5 bases from J; bases unmatched to any gene: 13. The germline CDR1 and CDR2 sequences are GTSNPN and SVGIG (reference sequence). The CDR3 runs 14 residues. This chain uses TRBV30 with TRBJ2-3; 7 bases map to TRBD1. The sequence was obtained from a female donor in good health and CMV-seronegative. Material for sequencing was PBMCs. CDR3 amino acids: CAVKTGILLDTQYF. CDR3 DNA sequence: TGTGCCGTCAAGACAGGGATTCTCCTAGATACGCAGTATTTT.